The 12 T cell receptor beta chains reported below all come from one sample, sequenced in a study of T-cell memory formation after mild COVID-19. A single record per CDR3 protein comes from TCRdb applying MiXCR to the 5' RACE reads. Of over 350,000 distinct CDR3 sequences in the sample, 16% were seen once. The specimen was PBMCs or a T cell subset sorted from them (not recorded which). The source is a man in his late teens or twenties who had mild COVID-19 (a few samples of this study predate the infection). Cell type and time point are not known.

V and J are TRBV9 and TRBJ1-1; D possibly corresponds to TRBD1 (6 bases). V lost 0 bases, J lost 2 bases, and 11 bases lay in between. Germline CDR1 and CDR2: SGDLS and YYNGEE. The CDR3 covers 15 residues. The CDR3 coding sequence is TGTGCCAGCAGCGTAGTAGACAGGTATAACACTGAAGCTTTCTTT. This gives the protein CASSVVDRYNTEAFF.

V and J are TRBV12-3 or TRBV12-4 and TRBJ2-7; possible D gene TRBD1, 6 bases. The CDR3 totals 16 residues. The ends were cut back, 7 bases at V and 5 bases at J, with 24 bases in the middle. CDR3 in amino acids: CASNKAPGHLGDEQYV. In nucleotides, the CDR3 is TGTGCCAGCAACAAGGCTCCGGGACACCTGGGGGACGAGCAGTACGTC.

The gene calls are TRBV6-2 or TRBV6-3 and TRBJ2-6; D might be TRBD2 (5 bases). CDR3 length: 17 amino acids. Germline CDR1 and CDR2: MNHEY and SVGEGT. Trimming shortened V by 0 bases and J by 4 bases, and 13 bases separated the two germline ends. This CDR3 is CASSYSRAGTGANVLTF. CDR3 nucleotides: TGTGCCAGCAGTTACTCGAGGGCGGGCACGGGGGCCAACGTCCTGACTTTC.

There are a few counts of this clonotype. This rearrangement joins TRBV11-2 to TRBJ2-7; D perhaps matches TRBD2 (6 bases). CDR3 size: 13 residues. Germline V gives CDR1 SGHAT, CDR2 FQNNGV. The ends were cut back, 5 bases at V and 6 bases at J, with 14 bases in the middle. The DNA of the CDR3 is TGTGCCAGCAGCCGGGCGGGGAGCGGCGAGCAGTACTTC. It translates to CASSRAGSGEQYF. Variable domain in full (rest from reference TRBV11-2 and TRBJ2-7): EAGVAQSPRYKIIEKRQSVAFWCNPISGHATLYWYQQILGQGPKLLIQFQNNGVVDDSQLPKDRFSAERLKGVDSTLKIQPAKLEDSAVYLCASSRAGSGEQYFGPGTRLTVT.

This clonotype was detected only a few times. One end of the junction varies from germline; a read error may be responsible. The CDR3 DNA reads as TGCGCCAGCAGGTTGGGGGAAGCGGTTTGGACAGAGCAGTTCTTC. It yields the protein CASRLGEAVWTEQFF. The chain recombines TRBV5-1 with TRBJ2-1; D might be TRBD1 or TRBD2, each matching 5 bases. The CDR3 is 15 amino acids. CDR1 and CDR2 (germline): SGHRS, YFSETQ.

This sequence joins TRBV7-9 and TRBJ2-7; 7 nucleotides match TRBD2. This CDR3 is 14 amino acids long. The ends lost 3 bases at V and 5 bases at J; junction bases unmatched: 7. CDR1 is SEHNR, CDR2 FQNEAQ, per germline (reference sequence). The CDR3 spells CASSLGEGHDEQYV. The CDR3 nucleotides read TGTGCCAGCAGCTTGGGGGAGGGGCATGACGAGCAGTACGTC.

This clonotype has just a few counts. The chain combines TRBV6-5 with TRBJ1-1, with D possibly matching TRBD1 (6 bases). This CDR3 has 16 residues. V was cut by 8 bases and J by 0 bases, with 19 bases left in between. Germline V gene sequence: CDR1 MNHEY, CDR2 SVGAGI. The CDR3 bases are TGTGCCAGCCAAAACGGGGGGGGCTGGTTGAACACTGAAGCTTTCTTT. It specifies CASQNGGGWLNTEAFF.

The sample holds a few counts of this clonotype. J is TRBJ2-1 and V is TRBV7-6; D unresolved. V was shortened by 2 bases and J by 6 bases, with 17 bases between the two germline ends. Germline values: CDR1 SGHVS, CDR2 FNYEAQ. The CDR3 is made up of 16 amino acids. CDR3 nucleotides: TGTGCCAGCAGCTTAATAAGCTCATCGTTCGCCAATGAGCAGTTCTTC. Encoded protein: CASSLISSSFANEQFF.

This clonotype was seen a few times. The V gene is TRBV12-3 or TRBV12-4, the J gene TRBJ1-1, with 8 bases lining up with TRBD1. After removal of 4 bases from V and 0 bases from J, the junction contained 7 bases not matched to a gene. The CDR3 has 16 residues. CDR3 loop: CASSSGQGLLNTEAFF. CDR3 in DNA: TGTGCCAGCAGTTCTGGACAGGGCCTCTTGAACACTGAAGCTTTCTTT.

V and J are TRBV5-1 and TRBJ1-1; no clear D gene. CDR3 size: 15 residues. Germline V CDR1 and CDR2: SGHRS, YFSETQ. V lost 0 bases and J lost 2, with 11 bases in between. CDR3 amino acids: CASSLDSLSNTEAFF. CDR3 in DNA: TGCGCCAGCAGCTTGGACAGCCTATCTAACACTGAAGCTTTCTTT.

This clonotype was seen a few times. The J gene is TRBJ2-5, the V gene TRBV12-3 or TRBV12-4; D remains ambiguous. This CDR3 region has 13 residues. Deletions cut 4 bases from V and 0 bases from J, with 6 bases between. The CDR3 bases are TGTGCCAGCAGTTCTCAGTACCAAGAGACCCAGTACTTC. It is translated as CASSSQYQETQYF.

The rearrangement uses TRBV9 and TRBJ1-1; TRBD1 agrees at 9 bases. Germline CDR1 is SGDLS and CDR2 is YYNGEE. J lost 5 bases, V lost 3 bases, and 8 bases had no gene match. The CDR3 sequence is 15 residues long. The CDR3 reads CASSDHRGQGTEAFF. CDR3 sequence (DNA): TGTGCCAGCAGCGACCACAGGGGGCAGGGAACTGAAGCTTTCTTT.